What follows are 27 T cell receptor beta chains derived from one specimen sequenced in a study of shared clonotypes between healthy human individuals. TCRdb's table, derived via immunoSEQ multiplex PCR, lists solely in-frame clones and lacks some. Of 2 million to 3 million clones listed, approximately 93% were seen once; the top ten hold approximately 0.37%. Sequenced material: naive CD4+ T cells from PBMCs. The subset was: CD45RA+ positively selected. The receptors were gathered from a man aged 18 to 29 in good health. Some clones in this sample may be carry-over from other donors' samples.

The rearrangement joins TRBV5-4 to TRBJ2-7; a weak D match, TRBD1 (8 bases). Looked up from germline, CDR1 is SGHNT and CDR2 is YYREEE (reference sequence). The CDR3 is 14 amino acids. V shed 4 bases and J shed 3 bases, with 14 bases lying between them. CDR3 amino acids: CASSRTGGVYEQYF. CDR3 sequence (DNA): TGTGCCAGCAGCCGCACAGGGGGGGTCTACGAGCAGTACTTC.

The J gene is TRBJ1-4, the V gene TRBV5-1; no firm D call. The CDR3 covers 14 residues. Germline assignment: CDR1 SGHRS and CDR2 YFSETQ. V was cut by 4 bases and J by 8 bases, with 15 bases left in between. DNA for the CDR3: TGCGCCAGCAGCATGGGAGTCCAATCAGAAAAACTGTTTTTT. Translated, it gives CASSMGVQSEKLFF.

V is TRBV28 and J is TRBJ2-7; a weak D match, TRBD2 (5 bases). This CDR3 has 12 residues. Germline V gene data show CDR1 as MDHEN and CDR2 as SYDVKM. The CDR3 spells CVTSRGSYEQYF. The CDR3 DNA reads as TGTGTTACGTCCCGGGGTTCCTACGAGCAGTACTTC.

This chain links TRBV12-5 with TRBJ2-3; 12 positions match TRBD2. The CDR3 is 19 amino acids. CDR1 is LGHNT, CDR2 FRNRAP, per germline. J lost 1 base, V lost 4 bases, and 12 bases had no gene match. CDR3 amino acids: CASGSTGLAGSEGTDTQYF. Here the CDR3 DNA reads TGTGCTAGTGGTTCCACGGGACTAGCGGGCTCAGAGGGCACAGATACGCAGTATTTT.

This rearrangement joins TRBV4-2 to TRBJ2-7; a weak D match, TRBD1 (8 bases). Trimming pared 1 base from V and 1 base from J, leaving 20 bases between. Per germline, CDR1 LGHNA and CDR2 YNFKEQ. The CDR3 consists of 18 residues. In DNA form, the CDR3 reads TGTGCCAGCAGCCAAGTTAGCACAGGGGGACTAACTTCCTACGAGCAGTACTTC. Protein: CASSQVSTGGLTSYEQYF.

The chain recombines TRBV11-2 with TRBJ1-4; D is unresolved. This CDR3 has 17 amino acids. Looked up from germline, CDR1 is SGHAT and CDR2 is FQNNGV. V lost 5 bases and J lost 0, with 16 bases in between. CDR3 nucleotides: TGTGCCAGCAGCCGGTCACCCCAGGCCGCAACTAATGAAAAACTGTTTTTT. Encoded protein: CASSRSPQAATNEKLFF. Filled out from reference TRBV11-2 and TRBJ1-4, the complete variable domain reads EAGVAQSPRYKIIEKRQSVAFWCNPISGHATLYWYQQILGQGPKLLIQFQNNGVVDDSQLPKDRFSAERLKGVDSTLKIQPAKLEDSAVYLCASSRSPQAATNEKLFFGSGTQLSVL.

The CDR3 DNA reads as TGTGCCAGTAGTATAGAGTGGGGACTAGCGGGAGGTCAGCAGTTCTTC. Amino acids: CASSIEWGLAGGQQFF. The chain couples TRBV19 to TRBJ2-1; 15 bases map to TRBD2. This CDR3 region has 16 residues. J was trimmed by 11 bases and V by 0 bases; bases with no gene match: 5. Per germline, CDR1 LNHDA and CDR2 SQIVND (reference sequence).

This clone has a single count. The chain recombines TRBV7-3 with TRBJ2-7, with 9 nucleotides matching TRBD2. Trimming cost V 5 bases and J 1 base; bases outside gene matches: 6. In germline, CDR1 is SGHTA, CDR2 FQGTGA. The CDR3 has 15 amino acids. The CDR3 DNA reads TGTGCCAGCAGCCTTGGACTAGCGATATCCTACGAGCAGTACTTC. Translation gives CASSLGLAISYEQYF.

The chain is built from TRBV7-3 and TRBJ2-1; 9 bases match TRBD2. This CDR3 has 16 amino acids. Trimming took 5 bases from V and 9 from J; bases not matched to a gene: 14. Germline-derived CDR1 and CDR2 are SGHTA and FQGTGA. The CDR3 protein is CASSKARLAEEGEQFF. CDR3 bases: TGTGCCAGCAGCAAAGCCCGACTAGCGGAGGAGGGTGAGCAGTTCTTC.

The chain has TRBV6-6 and TRBJ2-2; maybe TRBD1 (5 bases). V lost 0 bases and J 7 bases, leaving 9 bases between the germline ends. The germline CDR1 and CDR2 sequences are MNHNY and SVGAGI (reference sequence). The CDR3 sequence is 14 residues long. The chain's CDR3 is CASSYSTVGGELFF. The CDR3 bases are TGTGCCAGCAGTTACTCGACAGTAGGCGGGGAGCTGTTTTTT.

This clone was seen only once. The junction does not match germline at one end; this may be a read error. This chain joins TRBV4-1 and TRBJ1-1, with a weak D call TRBD1 (6 bases). Germline V lookup: CDR1 MGHRA, CDR2 YSYEKL. This CDR3 has 17 residues. This CDR3 reads CASSEDGMPGVNTEAFF. CDR3 nucleotides: TGCGCCAGCAGCGAAGATGGAATGCCAGGGGTGAACACTGAAGCTTTCTTT.

This clone was detected once. V gene TRBV7-2 combines with J gene TRBJ2-5, with TRBD2 identical over 7 bases. V was pared by 5 bases and J by 2 bases, with 8 bases of the junction left unmatched. Per the germline V gene, CDR1 is SGHTA and CDR2 is FQGNSA. The CDR3 has 15 residues. CDR3 protein: CASSIGTIKQETQYF. In DNA form, the CDR3 reads TGTGCCAGCAGCATAGGGACTATTAAGCAAGAGACCCAGTACTTC.

The chain uses TRBV28 and TRBJ1-2; 11 bases match TRBD1. V was pared by 5 bases and J by 7 bases, with 9 bases of the junction left unmatched. CDR1 MDHEN and CDR2 SYDVKM come from the germline V gene. The CDR3 totals 15 residues. The CDR3 region is CASSPPGTGGFGYTF. CDR3 in DNA: TGTGCCAGCAGTCCTCCAGGGACAGGGGGATTTGGCTACACCTTC.

Notes on this clone: This same CDR3 is encoded by further DNA sequences in the sample. CDR3 nucleotide sequence: TGTGCCAGCAGTTTCAGCTCTGGGGCCAACGTCCTGACTTTC. Protein product: CASSFSSGANVLTF. The rearrangement links TRBV27 to TRBJ2-6; no firm D call. The V gene lost 3 bases and the J gene lost 0 bases, with 3 bases spanning the gap. This CDR3 has 14 amino acids. The germline V gene has CDR1 MNHEY and CDR2 SMNVEV (reference sequence).

The chain recombines TRBV5-1 with TRBJ2-3, with unresolved D. Trimming left V 4 bases short and J 4 bases short, with 13 bases between. CDR1 is SGHRS, CDR2 YFSETQ, per germline. The CDR3 runs 14 residues. CDR3 in DNA: TGCGCCAGCAGCCGCGGTAGTGGGGCAGATACGCAGTATTTT. The encoded protein is CASSRGSGADTQYF.

The gene calls are TRBV4-1 and TRBJ2-3; possible D gene TRBD1, 5 bases. Germline loops: CDR1 MGHRA, CDR2 YSYEKL. V lost 1 base, J lost 2 bases, and 10 bases lay in between. The CDR3 is made up of 15 amino acids. Written as DNA, the CDR3 is TGCGCCAGCAGCCAAGCGACAGTTTCCACAGATACGCAGTATTTT. It specifies CASSQATVSTDTQYF.

CDR3 sequence: CASSAQGTSTNNEQFF. CDR3 DNA: TGCGCCAGCAGCGCCCAGGGGACTAGTACTAACAATGAGCAGTTCTTC. The rearrangement uses TRBV5-1 and TRBJ2-1; 8 bases agree with TRBD2. The junction had 11 bases not matched to a gene; V was cut back by 4 bases and J by 5 bases. Germline-derived CDR1 and CDR2 are SGHRS and YFSETQ. CDR3 size: 16 residues.

CDR3 in amino acids: CASSRNQGFGEQFF. The CDR3 nucleotides read TGCGCCAGCAGCCGTAATCAGGGGTTCGGCGAGCAGTTCTTC. The J gene is TRBJ2-1, the V gene TRBV5-1, with a tentative D call TRBD1 (6 bases). The CDR3 is made up of 14 amino acids. The V gene lost 4 bases and the J gene lost 10 bases, with 18 bases spanning the gap. Germline loops: CDR1 SGHRS, CDR2 YFSETQ.

The gene calls are TRBV14 and TRBJ2-5; possible D gene TRBD1, 6 bases. V lost 3 bases to trimming and J lost 5 bases, with 13 bases between them. Germline V gene sequence: CDR1 SGHDN, CDR2 FVKESK. The CDR3 spans 14 residues. The CDR3 loop reads CASSHLGQGETQYF. The CDR3 DNA follows: TGTGCCAGCAGCCACTTGGGACAAGGGGAGACCCAGTACTTC. Full variable domain (outside the CDR3, taken from reference TRBV14 and TRBJ2-5): EAGVTQFPSHSVIEKGQTVTLRCDPISGHDNLYWYRRVMGKEIKFLLHFVKESKQDESGMPNNRFLAERTGGTYSTLKVQPAELEDSGVYFCASSHLGQGETQYFGPGTRLLVL.

The V gene is TRBV7-3, the J gene TRBJ2-1; 9 positions agree with TRBD2. The CDR3 covers 15 residues. The V gene end was trimmed by 2 bases and the J gene end by 5 bases; junction bases not matched to a gene: 4. Germline V lookup: CDR1 SGHTA, CDR2 FQGTGA. DNA for the CDR3: TGTGCCAGCAGCTTAGAACGACTAGCGGACAATGAGCAGTTCTTC. Residues: CASSLERLADNEQFF.

The J gene is TRBJ2-5, the V gene TRBV28; the D gene is possibly TRBD2 (6 bases). Germline assignment: CDR1 MDHEN and CDR2 SYDVKM. V lost 2 bases and J lost 11, with 12 bases in between. The CDR3 loop spans 12 amino acids. The DNA of the CDR3 is TGTGCCAGCAGTTTAGTCGGCGGGGAGCAGTACTTC. Amino acid sequence: CASSLVGGEQYF.

V and J are TRBV7-9 and TRBJ2-7; 7 bases agree with TRBD1. The V gene end was trimmed by 0 bases and the J gene end by 5 bases; junction bases not matched to a gene: 7. CDR1 is SEHNR and CDR2 is FQNEAQ in the germline V gene (reference sequence). The CDR3 totals 15 residues. The CDR3 is CASSLAQGSMDEQYF. The CDR3 region has the DNA TGTGCCAGCAGCTTAGCACAGGGGTCTATGGACGAGCAGTACTTC.

The chain joins TRBV6-5 to TRBJ2-7; the match to TRBD2 covers 12 bases. J was trimmed by 6 bases and V by 5 bases; bases with no gene match: 5. Germline V gene data show CDR1 as MNHEY and CDR2 as SVGAGI. This CDR3 region has 14 residues. The CDR3 protein is CASSRLAGVVEQYF. CDR3 in DNA: TGTGCCAGCAGTCGACTAGCGGGAGTGGTCGAGCAGTACTTC.

The chain carries TRBV6-1 and TRBJ1-4; D is possibly TRBD1 (6 bases). With 2 bases removed from V and 8 bases from J, the gap between germline ends came to 15 bases. Germline V gene sequence: CDR1 MNHNS, CDR2 SASEGT. This CDR3 spans 15 amino acids. DNA of the CDR3: TGTGCCAGCAGTGAAAGGGGGGCGGGGCCCGAAAAACTGTTTTTT. Translating gives CASSERGAGPEKLFF.

The chain joins TRBV28 to TRBJ2-7; D is unclear. V lost 2 bases and J lost 7, with 9 bases in between. CDR3 length: 12 amino acids. Germline-derived CDR1 and CDR2 are MDHEN and SYDVKM. CDR3 protein: CASSLRFREQYF. The CDR3 DNA follows: TGTGCCAGCAGTTTAAGATTCAGGGAGCAGTACTTC.

The chain recombines TRBV4-1 with TRBJ1-2; no definite D call. The CDR3 contains 15 residues. Per the germline V gene, CDR1 is MGHRA and CDR2 is YSYEKL. Trimming stripped 0 bases from V and 5 bases from J, with 13 bases between. DNA of the CDR3: TGCGCCAGCAGCCAAGAAGGGCAGGAGCGTTATGGCTACACCTTC. Residues: CASSQEGQERYGYTF.

A few counts support this clone. Other DNA sequences in this specimen translate into the identical CDR3. The chain uses TRBV2 and TRBJ2-3, with 9 bases identical to TRBD1. In germline, CDR1 is SNHLY, CDR2 FYNNEI. Germline trimming cut 5 bases from V and 1 base from J; bases unmatched to any gene: 1. The CDR3 loop spans 14 amino acids. The CDR3 reads CASSRDRGTDTQYF. CDR3 bases: TGTGCCAGCAGTAGGGACAGGGGCACAGATACGCAGTATTTT.